The 14 T cell receptor beta chains below all came from one sample that was sequenced in a study of cytomegalovirus exposure and HLA in healthy donors. Primers for the PCR totalled 60 Vbeta and 13 Jbeta. Profiled with immunoSEQ multiplex PCR; TCRdb holds only in-frame clones, not every one. This sample's table has roughly 88,000 clones. What was sequenced was PBMCs. Every receptor here comes from a man aged 50-60 years in good health and CMV-seropositive.

The chain joins TRBV10-1 to TRBJ1-1; tentative D call: TRBD1 (5 bases). Germline V gene data show CDR1 as WNHNN and CDR2 as SYGVQD (reference sequence). The CDR3 contains 17 residues. Trimming left V 2 bases short and J 3 bases short, with 19 bases between. CDR3 in amino acids: CASSESSRLSRDTEAFF. The CDR3 DNA follows: TGCGCCAGCAGTGAGAGTTCGAGGCTCTCCAGGGACACTGAAGCTTTCTTT.

The gene calls are TRBV18 and TRBJ2-7; 9 bases map to TRBD1. This CDR3 has 14 residues. Germline V gene sequence: CDR1 KGHSH, CDR2 LQKENI. J lost 1 base, V lost 6 bases, and 4 bases had no gene match. The CDR3 is CASSAGTGSYEQYF. The CDR3 DNA is TGTGCCAGCTCGGCCGGGACAGGGTCCTACGAGCAGTACTTC.

The genes are TRBV7-2 and TRBJ1-1; weak D call: TRBD1 (6 bases). Germline loops: CDR1 SGHTA, CDR2 FQGNSA. CDR3 size: 13 residues. V dropped 3 bases and J dropped 8 bases, with 13 bases sitting between them. CDR3 amino acids: CASSFARTAEAFF. The CDR3, as DNA: TGTGCCAGCAGCTTTGCGAGGACAGCAGAAGCTTTCTTT.

This chain uses TRBV7-9 with TRBJ1-2, with a possible D match to TRBD1 (5 bases). The CDR3 runs to 13 residues. Trimming removed 2 bases at V and 10 bases at J, with 14 bases between. Germline V gene data show CDR1 as SEHNR and CDR2 as FQNEAQ (reference sequence). In nucleotides, the CDR3 is TGTGCCAGCAGCTTAAATGGCCAGGGAAACTACACCTTC. Translating it yields CASSLNGQGNYTF.

This sequence joins TRBV10-2 and TRBJ2-7; 7 bases map to TRBD1. Germline CDR1 reads WSHSY; CDR2 reads SAAADI. The CDR3 contains 14 residues. V dropped 7 bases and J dropped 2; count of bases not matched to a gene: 8. The CDR3 DNA is TGCGCCAGCACCGTGGCAGGGGGAGCCTACGAGCAGTACGTC. Translation: CASTVAGGAYEQYV.

The rearrangement uses TRBV10-2 and TRBJ2-3, with 7 bases aligning to TRBD1. The ends lost 2 bases at V and 5 bases at J; junction bases unmatched: 7. This CDR3 is built from 15 residues. Germline V gene lookup returns CDR1 WSHSY and CDR2 SAAADI. The CDR3 loop reads CASSEGDSAIDTQYF. CDR3 coding DNA: TGCGCCAGCAGTGAGGGGGACAGCGCTATAGATACGCAGTATTTT.

The rearrangement links TRBV18 to TRBJ2-1; D is unresolved. The CDR3 length is 14 residues. Germline assignment: CDR1 KGHSH and CDR2 LQKENI. The V end was cut by 6 bases, the J end by 2 bases, with 11 bases between. The CDR3 is CASSPRSAYNEQFF. CDR3 coding DNA: TGTGCCAGCTCCCCTCGGAGCGCCTACAATGAGCAGTTCTTC. The full variable domain, rest sourced from reference TRBV18 and TRBJ2-1, is NAGVMQNPRHLVRRRGQEARLRCSPMKGHSHVYWYRQLPEEGLKFMVYLQKENIIDESGMPKERFSAEFPKEGPSILRIQQVVRGDSAAYFCASSPRSAYNEQFFGPGTRLTVL.

The J gene is TRBJ2-3, the V gene TRBV6-1; 12 nucleotides align to TRBD2. V lost 4 bases and J lost 0; bases outside the gene matches: 5. The CDR3 is made up of 17 amino acids. CDR1 is MNHNS, CDR2 SASEGT, per germline. The DNA of the CDR3 is TGTGCCAGCAGTGGACTAGCGGGAGCCACTAGCACAGATACGCAGTATTTT. Translating gives CASSGLAGATSTDTQYF.

The rearrangement uses TRBV29-1 and TRBJ1-4, with TRBD1 as a possible D gene (5 bases). V gave up 6 bases and J gave up 8 bases, with 19 bases separating them. Germline CDR1 is SQVTM and CDR2 is ANQGSEA. The CDR3 loop spans 14 amino acids. The CDR3 DNA reads as TGCAGCGTGCACCTGGGGGGGGAGAGAGAAAAACTGTTTTTT. Its protein is CSVHLGGEREKLFF.

The chain recombines TRBV4-1 with TRBJ2-4; TRBD1 aligns across 8 bases. The ends lost 4 bases at V and 8 bases at J; junction bases unmatched: 13. This CDR3 has 16 amino acids. CDR1 MGHRA and CDR2 YSYEKL come from the germline V gene. In nucleotides, the CDR3 is TGCGCCAGCAGCCCGATGGACCTCAGGGGGCAGGACATTCAGTACTTC. The encoded protein is CASSPMDLRGQDIQYF.

V gene TRBV7-2 combines with J gene TRBJ2-1, with D perhaps matching TRBD2 (6 bases). The CDR3 loop spans 12 amino acids. Trimming left V 2 bases short and J 7 bases short, with 6 bases between. Germline loops: CDR1 SGHTA, CDR2 FQGNSA. This CDR3 reads CASSLLANEQFF. The CDR3 coding sequence is TGTGCCAGCAGCTTACTAGCGAATGAGCAGTTCTTC.

This chain connects TRBV9 to TRBJ2-2; TRBD2 matches at 9 bases. Germline V gene sequence: CDR1 SGDLS, CDR2 YYNGEE. This CDR3 has 14 residues. The V segment lost 4 bases and the J segment 5 bases; nucleotides outside the gene matches: 3. Here the CDR3 DNA reads TGTGCCAGCAGCCCCACTAGCGGGACCGGGGAGCTGTTTTTT. It is translated as CASSPTSGTGELFF.

This chain uses TRBV27 with TRBJ1-1; TRBD1 matches 9 bases. The CDR3 has 13 residues. Unmatched junction bases numbered 2, after V lost 8 bases and J lost 1 base. CDR1 and CDR2 (germline): MNHEY, SMNVEV (reference sequence). CDR3 bases: TGTGCCAGCGGGACAGGGTGGAACACTGAAGCTTTCTTT. Protein sequence: CASGTGWNTEAFF.

J is TRBJ1-1 and V is TRBV7-9; D remains unclear. Trimming left V 1 base short and J 7 bases short, with 7 bases between. This CDR3 has 12 amino acids. In germline, CDR1 is SEHNR, CDR2 FQNEAQ (reference sequence). The CDR3 DNA reads as TGTGCCAGCAGCTTAGTCGGAGATGAAGCTTTCTTT. This encodes CASSLVGDEAFF.